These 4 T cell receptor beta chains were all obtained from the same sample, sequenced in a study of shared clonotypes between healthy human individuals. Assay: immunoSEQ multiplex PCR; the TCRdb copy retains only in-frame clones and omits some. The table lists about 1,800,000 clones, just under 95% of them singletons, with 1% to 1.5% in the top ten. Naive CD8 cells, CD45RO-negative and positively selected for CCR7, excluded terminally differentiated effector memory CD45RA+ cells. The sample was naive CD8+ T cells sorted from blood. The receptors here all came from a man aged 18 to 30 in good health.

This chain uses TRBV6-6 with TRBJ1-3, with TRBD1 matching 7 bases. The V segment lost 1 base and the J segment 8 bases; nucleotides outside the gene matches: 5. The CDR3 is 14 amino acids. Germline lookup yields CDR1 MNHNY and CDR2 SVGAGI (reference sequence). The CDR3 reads CASSYFGQVHTIYF. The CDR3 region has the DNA TGTGCCAGCAGTTACTTCGGACAGGTGCACACCATATATTTT.

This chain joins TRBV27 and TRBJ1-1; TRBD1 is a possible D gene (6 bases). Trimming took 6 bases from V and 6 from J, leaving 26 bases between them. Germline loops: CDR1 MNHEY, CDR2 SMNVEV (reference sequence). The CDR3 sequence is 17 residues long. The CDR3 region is CASRRGNWGDSDSEAFF. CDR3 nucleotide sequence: TGTGCCAGCAGAAGGGGGAACTGGGGCGATTCAGACTCTGAAGCTTTCTTT.

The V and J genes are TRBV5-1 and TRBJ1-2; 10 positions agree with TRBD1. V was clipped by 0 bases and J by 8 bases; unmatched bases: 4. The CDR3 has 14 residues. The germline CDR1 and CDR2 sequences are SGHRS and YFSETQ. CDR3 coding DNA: TGCGCCAGCAGCTTGGGACAGGGGGCCGTCGGCTACACCTTC. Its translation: CASSLGQGAVGYTF.

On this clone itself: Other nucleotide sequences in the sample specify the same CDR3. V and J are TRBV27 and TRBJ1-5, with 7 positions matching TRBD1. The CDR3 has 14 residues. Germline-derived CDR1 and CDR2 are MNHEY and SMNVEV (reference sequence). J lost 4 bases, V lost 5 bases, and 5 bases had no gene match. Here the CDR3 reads CASSLGQENQPQHF. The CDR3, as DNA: TGTGCCAGCAGTCTAGGACAGGAGAATCAGCCCCAGCATTTT.